This TCR beta chain is from a study of T cell responses to AZD1222 COVID-19 vaccine. Study-level points and caveats: Two doses of AZD1222 preceded a rise in Spike-specific TCR breadth and depth. Spike-wide vaccine-associated CD4 TCRs dominated at 160-218 and 743-854. Clonal diversity was possibly underestimated; the donors were predominantly white British and more often female. At study baseline, merely a handful of AZD1222 recipients were seropositive.

V lost 1 base to trimming and J lost 3 bases, with 10 bases between them. Germline assignment: CDR1 KGHDR and CDR2 SFDVKD. The CDR3 contains 15 residues. This table comes from immunoSEQ multiplex PCR, and its TCRdb copy is limited to in-frame clones, with some not included. The sample consists of 90,000 to 120,000 clones, about 93% of them appearing once. Note on this clone: Its specificity is not known.

This clonotype originated in an adult in good health. J is TRBJ2-3 and V is TRBV24-1; possible D gene TRBD2, 6 bases. The sample here was peripheral blood, taken on day 0 of AZD1222 vaccination. Here the CDR3 reads CATSDFTGETDTQYF. CDR3 DNA: TGTGCCACCAGTGATTTCACGGGAGAGACAGATACGCAGTATTTT.